This is a list of T cell receptor beta chains from one sample in a study of blood T cell repertoires in COVID-19. Assay: immunoSEQ multiplex PCR; the TCRdb copy retains only in-frame clones and omits some. This sample has approximately 70,000 clones, with more than 70% found just once. Sequencing was done on a sample of peripheral blood. These receptors were taken from a human donor in a cohort sampled during active COVID-19. The CDR3 runs from the conserved cysteine through the conserved F or W. Fields, in order: V gene, J gene, clone size, D gene, CDR3 protein, CDR3 DNA. The D gene is left open where the match is weak. Clone size is given for some rows only: seen once, a few or many times, or a class if the clone is expanded.

>TRBV30|TRBJ1-1|-|TRBD1
CAWTRTGTNTEAFF
TGTGCCTGGACCCGGACAGGGACGAACACTGAAGCTTTCTTT
>TRBV7-3|TRBJ2-2|-|-
CASSIGVNTGELFF
TGTGCCAGCAGTATCGGAGTGAACACCGGGGAGCTGTTTTTT
>TRBV6-4|TRBJ2-1|-|-
CASSDSLRGLLHFNEQFF
TGTGCCAGCAGTGACTCGCTCCGGGGACTTTTACACTTCAATGAGCAGTTCTTC
>TRBV7-2|TRBJ2-3|-|-
CASSQDSLYGTQYF
TGTGCCAGCAGCCAAGACAGTTTATATGGTACGCAGTATTTT
>TRBV2|TRBJ1-4|-|TRBD1
CASRGDSLVEKLFF
TGTGCCAGCAGGGGGGACAGTTTGGTGGAAAAACTGTTTTTT
>TRBV6-5|TRBJ1-4|-|-
CASSFQTNEKLFF
TGTGCCAGCAGTTTCCAGACAAATGAAAAACTGTTTTTT
>TRBV5-4|TRBJ2-2|-|TRBD1
CASSSGTGARGAGELFF
TGTGCCAGCAGCTCCGGGACAGGGGCGAGGGGGGCCGGGGAGCTGTTTTTT
>TRBV18|TRBJ1-1|once|-
CASSPQGPLGTEAFF
TGTGCCAGCTCACCACAGGGGCCTTTAGGAACTGAAGCTTTCTTT
>TRBV5-1|TRBJ2-1|-|TRBD2
CASSLSSGSSNEQFF
TGCGCCAGCAGCTTATCTAGCGGGAGTAGCAATGAGCAGTTCTTC
>TRBV11-2|TRBJ2-5|once|TRBD1
CASSLEGRGSPQYF
TGTGCCAGCAGCTTAGAGGGCAGGGGGAGCCCCCAGTACTTC
>TRBV5-6|TRBJ2-2|-|-
CASRFRGELFF
TGTGCCAGCAGATTCCGCGGGGAGCTGTTTTTT
>TRBV7-9|TRBJ2-7|few|TRBD2
CASSLGGLADGYEQYF
TGTGCCAGCAGCTTGGGTGGACTAGCGGATGGATACGAGCAGTACTTC
>TRBV5-1|TRBJ2-1|-|TRBD1
CASSLAQGAYNEQFF
TGCGCCAGCAGCTTGGCACAGGGGGCGTACAATGAGCAGTTCTTC
>TRBV5-1|TRBJ1-5|-|-
CASSWGPGSNQPQHF
TGCGCCAGCAGCTGGGGGCCGGGGAGCAATCAGCCCCAGCATTTT
>TRBV2|TRBJ2-3|-|-
CASSRTGTDTQYF
TGTGCCAGCAGTAGGACAGGCACAGATACGCAGTATTTT
>TRBV5-1|TRBJ1-1|-|-
CASSVGGGTEAFF
TGCGCCAGCAGCGTTGGAGGTGGGACTGAAGCTTTCTTT
>TRBV14|TRBJ2-3|-|-
CASSQEFEGGGEDTQYF
TGTGCCAGCAGCCAAGAGTTCGAGGGAGGCGGTGAAGATACGCAGTATTTT
>TRBV6-1|TRBJ1-2|-|-
CASSESGRYGYTF
TGTGCCAGCAGTGAAAGTGGGCGCTATGGCTACACCTTC
>TRBV28|TRBJ2-1|-|-
CASSQGYNEQFF
TGTGCCAGCAGTCAGGGGTACAATGAGCAGTTCTTC
>TRBV15|TRBJ2-3|-|-
CATSRVSLSRDTQYF
TGTGCCACCAGCAGAGTTTCGCTGAGCCGGGATACGCAGTATTTT
>TRBV11-2|TRBJ2-3|-|TRBD2
CASSTRLAVGTDTQYF
TGTGCCAGCAGTACCCGACTAGCGGTGGGTACAGATACGCAGTATTTT
>TRBV13|TRBJ2-2|-|-
CASRSTGTGELFF
TGTGCCAGCAGATCTACAGGGACCGGGGAGCTGTTTTTT
>TRBV7-7|TRBJ2-1|-|TRBD2
CASSPGLAGGIYEQFF
TGTGCCAGCAGCCCAGGACTAGCGGGAGGTATATATGAGCAGTTCTTC
>TRBV11-1|TRBJ2-5|-|TRBD2
CASSRAGVWQETQYF
TGTGCCAGCAGCCGGGCGGGGGTTTGGCAAGAGACCCAGTACTTC
>TRBV3-1/TRBV3-2|TRBJ2-7|-|TRBD2
CASSPGHGTSNEQYF
TGTGCCAGCAGCCCGGGCCACGGGACTAGCAACGAGCAGTACTTC
>TRBV20-1|TRBJ1-2|-|-
CSATQGDGYTF
TGCAGTGCTACCCAGGGTGATGGCTACACCTTC
>TRBV11-2|TRBJ2-2|-|TRBD1
CASSSTGVGELFF
TGTGCCAGCAGCTCCACAGGGGTCGGGGAGCTGTTTTTT
>TRBV30|TRBJ1-3|-|-
CAWSVPEGGNTIYF
TGTGCCTGGAGTGTACCAGAGGGTGGAAACACCATATATTTT
>TRBV28|TRBJ2-7|-|-
CASSLLQGLYEQYF
TGTGCCAGCAGTTTACTACAGGGTTTGTACGAGCAGTACTTC
>TRBV5-6|TRBJ1-1|-|-
CASRTGPTNTEAFF
TGTGCCAGCAGGACAGGACCGACCAACACTGAAGCTTTCTTT
>TRBV28|TRBJ2-2|-|-
CASYHDTTGELFF
TGTGCCAGCTACCACGACACCACCGGGGAGCTGTTTTTT
>TRBV7-2|TRBJ1-1|-|-
CASSLLQGNTEAFF
TGTGCCAGCAGCTTATTACAGGGGAACACTGAAGCTTTCTTT
>TRBV27|TRBJ1-6|-|-
CASSKLGGRDSPLHF
TGTGCCAGCAGTAAATTGGGAGGACGTGATTCACCCCTCCACTTT
>TRBV6-1|TRBJ1-5|few|TRBD1
CASSDPTGDQPQHF
TGTGCCAGCAGTGACCCGACAGGGGATCAGCCCCAGCATTTT
>TRBV6-6|TRBJ2-6|-|-
CASSLGGAPDWANVLTF
TGTGCCAGCAGTCTCGGAGGAGCCCCTGATTGGGCCAACGTCCTGACTTTC
>TRBV7-2|TRBJ2-5|-|-
CASSLARETQYF
TGTGCCAGCAGCTTAGCCCGGGAGACCCAGTACTTC
>TRBV27|TRBJ2-2|-|-
CAISPGLRTGELFF
TGTGCCATCTCGCCGGGACTCCGCACCGGGGAGCTGTTTTTT
>TRBV12-3/TRBV12-4|TRBJ2-5|-|TRBD2
CASKREGRETQYF
TGTGCCAGCAAACGGGAGGGCCGGGAGACCCAGTACTTC
>TRBV20-1|TRBJ2-7|-|-
CSATTLYEQYF
TGCAGTGCCACTACACTATACGAGCAGTACTTC
>TRBV6-5|TRBJ2-1|-|TRBD2
CASITSGSRNEQFF
TGTGCCAGCATTACTAGCGGGAGTCGCAATGAGCAGTTCTTC
>TRBV2|TRBJ2-5|-|-
CASSLGGTQYF
TGTGCCAGCAGCCTGGGAGGGACCCAGTACTTC
>TRBV4-1|TRBJ1-1|-|-
CASSQVGDSSNTEAFF
TGCGCCAGCAGCCAAGTAGGAGACAGTTCTAACACTGAAGCTTTCTTT
>TRBV5-4|TRBJ2-2|-|-
CASSKDRVGAGELFF
TGTGCCAGCAGTAAGGACAGAGTCGGGGCCGGGGAGCTGTTTTTT
>TRBV24-1|TRBJ2-1|-|TRBD1
CATSDPTGKGYNEQFF
TGTGCCACCAGTGACCCGACAGGGAAGGGATACAATGAGCAGTTCTTC
>TRBV6-5|TRBJ1-2|-|TRBD1
CASSPQDRGNYGYTF
TGTGCCAGCAGCCCCCAGGACAGGGGAAACTATGGCTACACCTTC
>TRBV10-3|TRBJ1-4|-|-
CAISESSATNEKLFF
TGTGCCATCAGTGAGTCCTCCGCAACTAATGAAAAACTGTTTTTT
>TRBV29-1|TRBJ1-3|-|-
CSVEDRRDNSGNTIYF
TGCAGCGTTGAAGATCGTCGGGACAACTCTGGAAACACCATATATTTT
>TRBV10-3|TRBJ2-3|once|TRBD2
CATRAGGQDTQYF
TGTGCCACCCGAGCGGGAGGGCAAGATACGCAGTATTTT
>TRBV6-5|TRBJ2-1|-|TRBD2
CASSFGLAGGPEQFF
TGTGCCAGCAGTTTTGGACTAGCGGGAGGGCCGGAGCAGTTCTTC
>TRBV5-6|TRBJ1-2|-|-
CASSLARERGYTF
TGTGCCAGCAGCTTGGCCCGGGAGCGCGGCTACACCTTC